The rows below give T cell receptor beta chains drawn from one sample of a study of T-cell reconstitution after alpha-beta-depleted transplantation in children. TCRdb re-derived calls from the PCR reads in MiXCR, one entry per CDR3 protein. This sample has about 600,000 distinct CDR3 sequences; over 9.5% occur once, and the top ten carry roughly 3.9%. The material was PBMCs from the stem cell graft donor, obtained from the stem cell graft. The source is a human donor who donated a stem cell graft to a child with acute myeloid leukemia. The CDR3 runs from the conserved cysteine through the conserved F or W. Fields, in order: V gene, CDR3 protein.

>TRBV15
CATSRVDRNTEAFF
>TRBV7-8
CASSLVLHNEQYF
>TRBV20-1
CSAPWRAMNTEAFF
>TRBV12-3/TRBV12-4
CASRAGVNQPQHF
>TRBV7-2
CASSLRGNGNQPQHF
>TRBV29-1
CSAWTGRSSYNGQFF
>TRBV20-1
CSAPGLPSTDTQYF
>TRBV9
CATLGLASYNEQFF
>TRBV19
CASSSPGLAVGKQFF
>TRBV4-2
CASSQGQGADEQYF
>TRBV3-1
CTCCPRQAPGTTNEKLFF
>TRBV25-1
CASSEQGTYNEQFF
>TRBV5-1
CASSLVLSGRAYNEQFF
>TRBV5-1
CASSLQDTRTDTQYF
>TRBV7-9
CASSFTGGLSPLHF
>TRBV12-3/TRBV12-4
CASNLLAGVSNGELFF
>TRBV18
CASSLTVPGTDTQYF
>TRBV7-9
CASSRTSGSLTGELFF
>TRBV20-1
CSAGRRLGEYEQYF
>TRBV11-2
CASSPQGGGGSKDTQYF
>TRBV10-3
CAITPGGLTGELFF
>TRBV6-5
CASSLVRVNTGELFF
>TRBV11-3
CASSSRLGELFF
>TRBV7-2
CASSWGLWDEQFF
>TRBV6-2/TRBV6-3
CASRFTENEQFF
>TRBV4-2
CASSQDLGTGGAAMQPQHF
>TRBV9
CASSVGAGGANVLTF
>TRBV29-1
CSAQSTVAEQYF
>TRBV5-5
CASRQGALNTEAFF
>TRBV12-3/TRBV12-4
CASSRLRERINEQFF
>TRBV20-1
CSARRAGVNFDEQFF
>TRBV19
CAKRPAGAIYEQYF
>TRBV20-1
CSAILRQGVGDTQYF
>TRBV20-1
CSAEDVAGGREQYF
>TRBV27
CASSLDRFGSGYGYTF
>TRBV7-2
CASSSPSGRSIQYF
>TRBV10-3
CAISEYTGGDNEQFF
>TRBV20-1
CSARTRAGEQFF
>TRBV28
CASSSGAASNQPQHF
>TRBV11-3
CASSPFESSYNEQFF
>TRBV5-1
CASSSEGAGQPQHF
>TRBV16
CASSQSGGANSPLHF
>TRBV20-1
CSATGTVYGYTF
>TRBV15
CATSSSLGVEKLFF
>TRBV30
CAWSGDTYGYTF
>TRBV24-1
CATSDLAPTGELFF
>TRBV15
CATSRGGLAGGGGETQYF
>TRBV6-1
CASSRTSGRAIEQFF